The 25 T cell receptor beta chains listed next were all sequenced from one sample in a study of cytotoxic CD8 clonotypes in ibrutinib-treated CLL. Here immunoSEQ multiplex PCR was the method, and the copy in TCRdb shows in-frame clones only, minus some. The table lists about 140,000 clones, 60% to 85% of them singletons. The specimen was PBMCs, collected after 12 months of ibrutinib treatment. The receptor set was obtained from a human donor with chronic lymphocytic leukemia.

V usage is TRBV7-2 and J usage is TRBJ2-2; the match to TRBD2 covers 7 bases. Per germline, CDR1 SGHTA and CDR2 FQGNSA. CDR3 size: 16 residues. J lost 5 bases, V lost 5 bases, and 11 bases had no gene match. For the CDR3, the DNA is TGTGCCAGCAGCGGGATGAGCGGGACCTCAACCGGGGAGCTGTTTTTT. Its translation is CASSGMSGTSTGELFF.

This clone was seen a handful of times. CDR3 nucleotide sequence: TGCAGCGTTGCCGATGGGGATAATTCACCCCTCCACTTT. Translated, it gives CSVADGDNSPLHF. V is TRBV29-1 and J is TRBJ1-6; D is ambiguous. V dropped 4 bases and J dropped 5 bases, with 9 bases sitting between them. Germline V lookup: CDR1 SQVTM, CDR2 ANQGSEA. The CDR3 covers 13 residues.

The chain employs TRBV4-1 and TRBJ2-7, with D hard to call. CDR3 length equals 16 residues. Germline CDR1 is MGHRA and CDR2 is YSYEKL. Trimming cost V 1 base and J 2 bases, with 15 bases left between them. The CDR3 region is CASSQVSVSRAYEQYF. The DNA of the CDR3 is TGCGCCAGCAGCCAAGTAAGTGTCAGCAGAGCCTACGAGCAGTACTTC.

DNA of the CDR3: TGTGCCAGCAGCTTATTACAGAACGAGCAGTACTTC. Its translation: CASSLLQNEQYF. The rearrangement links TRBV11-2 to TRBJ2-7; unclear D gene. Deletions cut 2 bases from V and 5 bases from J, with 7 bases between. Germline V gives CDR1 SGHAT, CDR2 FQNNGV. This CDR3 comprises 12 residues.

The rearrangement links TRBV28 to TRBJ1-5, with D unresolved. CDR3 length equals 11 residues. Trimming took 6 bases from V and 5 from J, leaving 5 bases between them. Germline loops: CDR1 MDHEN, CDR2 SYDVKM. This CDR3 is CASSDDQPQHF. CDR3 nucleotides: TGTGCCAGCAGCGATGATCAGCCCCAGCATTTT.

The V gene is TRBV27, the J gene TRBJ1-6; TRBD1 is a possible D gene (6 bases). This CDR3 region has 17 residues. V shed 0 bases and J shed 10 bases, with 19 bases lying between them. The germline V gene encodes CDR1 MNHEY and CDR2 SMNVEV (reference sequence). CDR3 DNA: TGTGCCAGCAGTTTATCTTCGGGGGACATGAGAAACTCACCCCTCCACTTT. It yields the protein CASSLSSGDMRNSPLHF.

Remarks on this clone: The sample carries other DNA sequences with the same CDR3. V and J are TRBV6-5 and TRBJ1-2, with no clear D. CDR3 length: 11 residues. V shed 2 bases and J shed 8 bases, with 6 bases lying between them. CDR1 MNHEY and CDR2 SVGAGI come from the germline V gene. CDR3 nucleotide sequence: TGTGCCAGCAGTTACGGGCGAGGCTACACCTTC. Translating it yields CASSYGRGYTF.

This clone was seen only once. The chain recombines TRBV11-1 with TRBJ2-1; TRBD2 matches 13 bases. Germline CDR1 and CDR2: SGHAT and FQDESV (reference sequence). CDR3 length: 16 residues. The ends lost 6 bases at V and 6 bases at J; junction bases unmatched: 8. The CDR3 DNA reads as TGTGCCAGCAGTTCTCGGACTAGCGGGGGTGGCAATGAGCAGTTCTTC. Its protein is CASSSRTSGGGNEQFF.

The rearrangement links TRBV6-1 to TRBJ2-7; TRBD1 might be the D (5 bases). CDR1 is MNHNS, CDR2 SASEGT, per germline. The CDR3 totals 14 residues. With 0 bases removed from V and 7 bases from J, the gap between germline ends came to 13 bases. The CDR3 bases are TGTGCCAGCAGTGAAGCGCAGAACCCAGGGGAGCAGTACTTC. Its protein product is CASSEAQNPGEQYF.

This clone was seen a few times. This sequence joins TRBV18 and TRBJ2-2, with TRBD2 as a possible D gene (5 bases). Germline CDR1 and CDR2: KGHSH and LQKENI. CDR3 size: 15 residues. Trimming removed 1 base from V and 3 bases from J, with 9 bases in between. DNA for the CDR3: TGTGCCAGCTCACCACAAAGAGGGTACACCGGGGAGCTGTTTTTT. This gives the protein CASSPQRGYTGELFF.

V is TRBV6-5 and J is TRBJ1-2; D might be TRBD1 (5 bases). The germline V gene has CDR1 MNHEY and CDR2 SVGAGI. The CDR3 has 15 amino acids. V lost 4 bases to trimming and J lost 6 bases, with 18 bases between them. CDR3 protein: CASSSRLWGGDGYTF. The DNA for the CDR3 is TGTGCCAGCAGTTCTCGTCTATGGGGGGGGGATGGCTACACCTTC.

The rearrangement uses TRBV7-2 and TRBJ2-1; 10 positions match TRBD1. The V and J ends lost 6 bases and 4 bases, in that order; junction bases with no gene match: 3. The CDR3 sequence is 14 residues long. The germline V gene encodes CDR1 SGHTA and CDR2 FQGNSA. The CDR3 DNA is TGTGCCAGCAGACCGGGACAGGGGTACAATGAGCAGTTCTTC. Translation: CASRPGQGYNEQFF.

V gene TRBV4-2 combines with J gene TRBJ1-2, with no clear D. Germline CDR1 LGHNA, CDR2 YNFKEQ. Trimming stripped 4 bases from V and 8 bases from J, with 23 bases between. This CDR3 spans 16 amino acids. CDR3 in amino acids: CASSLKGLDRLGGYTF. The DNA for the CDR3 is TGTGCCAGCAGCCTCAAAGGACTCGACCGCCTGGGCGGCTACACCTTC.

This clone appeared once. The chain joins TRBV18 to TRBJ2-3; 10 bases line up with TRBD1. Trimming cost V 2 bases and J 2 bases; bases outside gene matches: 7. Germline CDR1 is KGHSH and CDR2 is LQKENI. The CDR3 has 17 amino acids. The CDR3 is CASSPGLGQGNTDTQYF. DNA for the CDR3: TGTGCCAGCTCACCAGGGTTGGGACAGGGGAACACAGATACGCAGTATTTT.

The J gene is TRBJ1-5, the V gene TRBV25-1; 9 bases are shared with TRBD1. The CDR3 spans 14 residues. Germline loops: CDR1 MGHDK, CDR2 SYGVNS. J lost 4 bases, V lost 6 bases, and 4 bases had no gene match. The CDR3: CASRGDRENQPQHF. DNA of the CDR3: TGTGCCAGCAGGGGGGACAGGGAGAATCAGCCCCAGCATTTT.

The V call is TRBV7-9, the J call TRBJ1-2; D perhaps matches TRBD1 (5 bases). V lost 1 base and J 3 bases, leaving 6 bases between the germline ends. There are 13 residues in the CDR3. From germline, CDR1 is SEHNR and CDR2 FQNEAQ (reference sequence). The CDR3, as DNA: TGTGCCAGCAGCTTAGGGGGGGACTATGGCTACACCTTC. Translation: CASSLGGDYGYTF.

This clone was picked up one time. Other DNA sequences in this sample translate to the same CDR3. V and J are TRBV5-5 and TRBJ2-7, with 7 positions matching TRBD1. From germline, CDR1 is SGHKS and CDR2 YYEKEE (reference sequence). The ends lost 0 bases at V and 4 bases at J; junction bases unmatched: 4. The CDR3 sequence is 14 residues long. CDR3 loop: CASSLGQGSYEQYF. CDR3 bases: TGTGCCAGCAGCTTGGGACAGGGATCGTACGAGCAGTACTTC. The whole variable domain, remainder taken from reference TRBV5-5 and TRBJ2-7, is DAGVTQSPTHLIKTRGQQVTLRCSPISGHKSVSWYQQVLGQGPQFIFQYYEKEERGRGNFPDRFSARQFPNYSSELNVNALLLGDSALYLCASSLGQGSYEQYFGPGTRLTVT.

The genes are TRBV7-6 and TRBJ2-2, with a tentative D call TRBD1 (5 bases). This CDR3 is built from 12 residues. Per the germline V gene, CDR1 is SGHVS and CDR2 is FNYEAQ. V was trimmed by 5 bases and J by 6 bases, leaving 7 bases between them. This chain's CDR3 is CASSPRAGELFF. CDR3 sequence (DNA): TGTGCCAGCAGCCCCAGGGCCGGGGAGCTGTTTTTT.

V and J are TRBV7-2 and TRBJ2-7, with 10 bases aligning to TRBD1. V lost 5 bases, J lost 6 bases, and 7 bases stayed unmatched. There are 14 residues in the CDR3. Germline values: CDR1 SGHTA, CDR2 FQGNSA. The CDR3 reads CASSPLRQGAEQYF. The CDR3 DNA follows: TGTGCCAGCAGCCCTCTCCGACAGGGGGCCGAGCAGTACTTC.

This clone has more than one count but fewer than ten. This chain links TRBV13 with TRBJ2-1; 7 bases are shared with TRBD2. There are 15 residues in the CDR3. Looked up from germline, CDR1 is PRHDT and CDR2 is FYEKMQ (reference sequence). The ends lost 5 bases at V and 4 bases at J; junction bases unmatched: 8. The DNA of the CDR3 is TGTGCCAGCAGCAAAGCTAGCGGAATTTACAATGAGCAGTTCTTC. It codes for CASSKASGIYNEQFF. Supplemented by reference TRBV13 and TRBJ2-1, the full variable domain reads AAGVIQSPRHLIKEKRETATLKCYPIPRHDTVYWYQQGPGQDPQFLISFYEKMQSDKGSIPDRFSAQQFSDYHSELNMSSLELGDSALYFCASSKASGIYNEQFFGPGTRLTVL.

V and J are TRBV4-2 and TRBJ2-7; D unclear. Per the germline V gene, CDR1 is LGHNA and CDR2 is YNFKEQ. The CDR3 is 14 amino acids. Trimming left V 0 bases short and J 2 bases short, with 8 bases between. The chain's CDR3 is CASSQEQRAYEQYF. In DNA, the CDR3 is TGTGCCAGCAGCCAAGAACAGCGAGCCTACGAGCAGTACTTC.

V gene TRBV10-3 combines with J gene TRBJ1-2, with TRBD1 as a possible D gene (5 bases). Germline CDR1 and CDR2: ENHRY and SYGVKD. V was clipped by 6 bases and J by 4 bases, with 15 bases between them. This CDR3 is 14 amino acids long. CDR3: CAIRGVGRLYGYTF. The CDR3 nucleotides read TGTGCCATCAGGGGCGTGGGACGGCTCTATGGCTACACCTTC.

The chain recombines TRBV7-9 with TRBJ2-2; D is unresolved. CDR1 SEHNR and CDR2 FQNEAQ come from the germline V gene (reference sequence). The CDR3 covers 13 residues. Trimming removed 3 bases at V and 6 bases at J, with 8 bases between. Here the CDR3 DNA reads TGTGCCAGCAGCTTCAGTGGGGCCGGGGAGCTGTTTTTT. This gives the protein CASSFSGAGELFF.

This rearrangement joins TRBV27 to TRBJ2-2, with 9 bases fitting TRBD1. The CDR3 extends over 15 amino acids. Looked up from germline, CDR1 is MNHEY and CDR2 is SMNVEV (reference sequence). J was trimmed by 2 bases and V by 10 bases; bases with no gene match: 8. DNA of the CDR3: TGTGCCACCCCCGGGACAGGGTGCAACACCGGGGAGCTGTTTTTT. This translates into CATPGTGCNTGELFF.

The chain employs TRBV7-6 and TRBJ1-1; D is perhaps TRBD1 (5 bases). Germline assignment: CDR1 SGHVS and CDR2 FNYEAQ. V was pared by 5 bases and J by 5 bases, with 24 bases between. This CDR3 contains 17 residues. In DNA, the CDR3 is TGTGCCAGCAGCGCTTTCGGGGCGGGGCCCGGGTCGACTGAAGCTTTCTTT. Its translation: CASSAFGAGPGSTEAFF.